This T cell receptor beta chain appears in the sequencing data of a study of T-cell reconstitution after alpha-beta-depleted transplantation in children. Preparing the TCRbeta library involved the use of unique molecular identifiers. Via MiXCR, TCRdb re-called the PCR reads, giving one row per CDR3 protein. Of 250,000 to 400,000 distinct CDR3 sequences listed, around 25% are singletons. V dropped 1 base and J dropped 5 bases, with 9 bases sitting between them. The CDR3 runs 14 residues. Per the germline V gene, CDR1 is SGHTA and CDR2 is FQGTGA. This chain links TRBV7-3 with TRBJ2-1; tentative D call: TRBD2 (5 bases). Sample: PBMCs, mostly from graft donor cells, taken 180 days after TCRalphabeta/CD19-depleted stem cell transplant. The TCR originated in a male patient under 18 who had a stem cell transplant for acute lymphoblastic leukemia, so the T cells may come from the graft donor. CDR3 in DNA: TGTGCCAGCAGCTTAATGACACTAGACAATGAGCAGTTCTTC. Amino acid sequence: CASSLMTLDNEQFF.